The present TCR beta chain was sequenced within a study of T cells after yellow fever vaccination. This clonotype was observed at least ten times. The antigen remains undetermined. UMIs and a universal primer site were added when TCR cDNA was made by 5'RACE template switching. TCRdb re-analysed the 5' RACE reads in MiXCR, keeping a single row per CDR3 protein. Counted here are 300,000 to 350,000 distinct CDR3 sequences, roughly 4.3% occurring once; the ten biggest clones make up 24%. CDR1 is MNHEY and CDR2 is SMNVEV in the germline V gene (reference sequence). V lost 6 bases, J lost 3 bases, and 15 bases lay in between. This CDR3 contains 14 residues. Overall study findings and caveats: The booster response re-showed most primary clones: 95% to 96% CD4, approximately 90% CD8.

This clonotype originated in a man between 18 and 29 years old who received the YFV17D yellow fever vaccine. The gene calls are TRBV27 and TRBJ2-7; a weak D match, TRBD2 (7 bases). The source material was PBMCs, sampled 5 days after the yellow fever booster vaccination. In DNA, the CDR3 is TGTGCCAGCAGGGGCGGGGGCGGCCTCTACGAGCAGTACTTC. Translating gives CASRGGGGLYEQYF.